This TCR beta chain was identified in a study of blood T cell repertoires in COVID-19. Looking at the study overall: Spain, Italy and the United States supplied samples that represented acute and convalescent COVID-19. Nucleic acid was either cDNA or gDNA, and it came from T cells, B-cell-depleted T cells, or PBMCs.

The V gene's germline CDR1 is SGHRS and CDR2 YFSETQ. This CDR3 spans 15 amino acids. J lost 3 bases, V lost 4 bases, and 7 bases had no gene match. As originally analysed: From reference gene primer amplification, estimates of nucleated cell counts were derived. Some clones are missing from TCRdb's copy, which holds only in-frame ones; the method was immunoSEQ multiplex PCR. V and J calls and clone size come straight from that table; D and trimming were deduced from the DNA. This sample has a few hundred thousand clones, with 89% found just once. The chain uses TRBV5-1 and TRBJ1-2; 9 nucleotides match TRBD1. The sample was peripheral blood. The receptor was isolated from a woman in her fifties or sixties with acute or convalescent COVID-19. Here the CDR3 reads CASSTNRGQDYGYTF. In nucleotides, the CDR3 is TGCGCCAGCAGCACCAACAGGGGGCAGGACTATGGCTACACCTTC.